These T cell receptor beta chains were read from a single sample in a study of blood T cell repertoires in COVID-19. Data came from immunoSEQ multiplex PCR; TCRdb stores just in-frame clones and leaves some out. The sample yields about 58,000 clones, about nine tenths seen once. Source material: peripheral blood. The receptors come from a woman aged 70-85 years with active COVID-19. CDR3s include the opening cysteine and the closing phenylalanine or tryptophan. D genes are given only for firm matches. Rows may omit the clone size; those that give it use once, few, many or a size class.

size	D	V	J	DNA	CDR3
once	TRBD2	TRBV3-1/TRBV3-2	TRBJ2-7	TGTGCCAGCAGCTATCTAGCGGGATCCCACGAGCAGTACTTC	CASSYLAGSHEQYF
-	-	TRBV4-1	TRBJ1-4	TGCGCCAGCAGCCCAAGACAGTATAATGAAAAACTGTTTTTT	CASSPRQYNEKLFF
-	-	TRBV29-1	TRBJ2-2	TGCAGCGCGACAGGACAGACCGGGGAGCTGTTTTTT	CSATGQTGELFF
-	-	TRBV18	TRBJ2-5	TGTGCCAGCTCACCTGTTAACAGCCAAGAGACCCAGTACTTC	CASSPVNSQETQYF
-	-	TRBV28	TRBJ2-3	TGTGCCAGCAGTTTAAACCCAGGGCCACCCGGTCCCACAGATACGCAGTATTTT	CASSLNPGPPGPTDTQYF
-	-	TRBV6-6	TRBJ1-1	TGTGCCAGCAGACCCAAAGGGGGTTCCACTGAAGCTTTCTTT	CASRPKGGSTEAFF
-	-	TRBV3-1/TRBV3-2	TRBJ2-3	TGTGCCAGCAGAGTCCGGGGAACAGATACGCAGTATTTT	CASRVRGTDTQYF
-	TRBD2	TRBV7-3	TRBJ2-5	TGTGCCAGCAGCCCCCCTGGTGGGCGGGAGAAGACCCAGTACTTC	CASSPPGGREKTQYF
-	-	TRBV28	TRBJ2-2	TGTGCCAGCATCCCCCATTGGCCCGCGCGGACCGGGGAGCTGTTTTTT	CASIPHWPARTGELFF
-	TRBD1	TRBV28	TRBJ2-7	TGTGCCAGCATGTTTTACAGGGGCCGCTCCTACGAGCAGTACTTC	CASMFYRGRSYEQYF